Sequencing of this T cell receptor beta chain was carried out in a study of OX40 agonist ivuxolimab in advanced cancers. Study in general: The dose-escalation group included hepatocellular carcinoma, melanoma, renal cell carcinoma and head and neck cancer. Partial responses were recorded for three patients, including one with hepatocellular carcinoma and two with cutaneous melanoma. General study points: The 0.1-3.0 mg/kg partial responders had among the lowest clonal expansion.

Researchers took blood at baseline, on cycle 4 day 1, and on cycle 7 day 1. This clone has just one count. Antigen unknown. Data came from immunoSEQ multiplex PCR; TCRdb stores just in-frame clones and leaves some out. Of approximately 91,000 clones in the sample, around 86% were seen once. Specimen: CD4+ or CD8+ T cells sorted from blood, collected in a trial of the OX40 agonist ivuxolimab. This TCR was recovered from an adult with an advanced solid tumor such as melanoma, head and neck, liver or kidney cancer.

The CDR3 coding sequence is TGCAGCGTCGCCCCCGGTGGACAGGGGCACGAGCAGTACTTC. It specifies CSVAPGGQGHEQYF. The J gene is TRBJ2-7, the V gene TRBV29-1, with 9 bases that match TRBD1. The CDR3 sequence is 14 residues long. J was trimmed by 5 bases and V by 6 bases; bases with no gene match: 11. Germline values: CDR1 SQVTM, CDR2 ANQGSEA.